Below are 12 T cell receptor beta chains sequenced from a single sample in a study of blood T cell repertoires in COVID-19. TCRdb keeps only in-frame clones here, not all; method: immunoSEQ multiplex PCR. The repertoire holds about 130,000 clones, with more than 85% as singletons. The source material was peripheral blood. These receptors were collected from a man over 45 with active or convalescent COVID-19.

CDR3 sequence (DNA): TGTGCCAGCAGCAACCGGGACAGGGGGTACCAAGAGACCCAGTACTTC. This translates into CASSNRDRGYQETQYF. The rearrangement links TRBV7-6 to TRBJ2-5, with 11 bases that match TRBD1. The J segment lost 0 bases and the V segment lost 5 bases, leaving 5 bases of the junction unmatched. The CDR3 is made up of 16 amino acids. Germline V gene lookup returns CDR1 SGHVS and CDR2 FNYEAQ.

V is TRBV3-1 (or the pseudogene TRBV3-2) and J is TRBJ2-1; TRBD2 agrees at 7 bases. Germline V gene data show CDR1 as LGHDT and CDR2 as YNNKEL (reference sequence). The V and J ends lost 2 bases and 2 bases, in that order; junction bases with no gene match: 3. The CDR3 is 15 residues long. CDR3 region: CASSQSRGAYNEQFF. The CDR3 DNA reads TGTGCCAGCAGCCAAAGCCGGGGGGCCTACAATGAGCAGTTCTTC.

The chain is built from TRBV19 and TRBJ1-5; D gene ambiguous. V was pared by 7 bases and J by 2 bases, with 18 bases between. The CDR3 has 16 amino acids. CDR1 is LNHDA, CDR2 SQIVND, per germline (reference sequence). The chain's CDR3 is CASKREVAVGNQPQHF. CDR3 nucleotides: TGTGCCAGTAAACGAGAGGTGGCGGTGGGCAATCAGCCCCAGCATTTT. The entire variable domain, with the rest obtained from reference TRBV19 and TRBJ1-5, is as follows: DGGITQSPKYLFRKEGQNVTLSCEQNLNHDAMYWYRQDPGQGLRLIYYSQIVNDFQKGDIAEGYSVSREKKESFPLTVTSAQKNPTAFYLCASKREVAVGNQPQHFGDGTRLSIL.

CDR3 protein: CASSRGRGYEQYF. Here the CDR3 DNA reads TGTGCCAGCAGCCGTGGGAGGGGCTACGAGCAGTACTTC. The rearrangement joins TRBV5-6 to TRBJ2-7; the match to TRBD2 covers 7 bases. Germline V CDR1 and CDR2: SGHDT, YYEEEE. The V and J ends lost 4 bases and 3 bases, in that order; junction bases with no gene match: 4. The CDR3 totals 13 residues.

As to this clone: This sample also contains other DNA sequences that code for the same CDR3. The genes are TRBV7-2 and TRBJ2-1; 11 bases fit TRBD2. CDR1 and CDR2 (germline): SGHTA, FQGNSA. The V and J ends lost 5 bases and 4 bases, in that order; junction bases with no gene match: 4. The CDR3 covers 15 residues. The CDR3 region is CASSPRTSGYNEQFF. CDR3 in DNA: TGTGCCAGCAGCCCCAGGACTAGCGGGTACAATGAGCAGTTCTTC.

The chain employs TRBV7-2 and TRBJ1-2; D gene unclear. The germline V gene has CDR1 SGHTA and CDR2 FQGNSA. This CDR3 region has 12 residues. V dropped 9 bases and J dropped 4 bases, with 12 bases sitting between them. CDR3 protein: CAREAGGYGYTF. Here the CDR3 DNA reads TGTGCCAGAGAGGCAGGAGGCTATGGCTACACCTTC.

The chain uses TRBV28 and TRBJ1-6; D possibly corresponds to TRBD1 (5 bases). V lost 3 bases to trimming and J lost 7 bases, with 10 bases between them. CDR1 and CDR2 from the germline V gene are MDHEN and SYDVKM. This CDR3 has 14 amino acids. The CDR3 region is CASSFFSGNSPLHF. The CDR3 DNA sequence: TGTGCCAGCAGTTTCTTTTCAGGGAATTCACCCCTCCACTTT.

The J gene is TRBJ1-5, the V gene TRBV5-8; no firm D call. The length of the CDR3 is 12 residues. Germline CDR1 SGHTS, CDR2 YDEGEE. Trimming removed 3 bases at V and 9 bases at J, with 10 bases between. The CDR3 region has the DNA TGTGCCAGCAGCTCGCGGGTACCGCCCCAGCATTTT. It is translated as CASSSRVPPQHF. Drawing the rest from reference TRBV5-8 and TRBJ1-5, the complete variable domain is EAGVTQSPTHLIKTRGQQATLRCSPISGHTSVYWYQQALGLGLQFLLWYDEGEERNRGNFPPRFSGRQFPNYSSELNVNALELEDSALYLCASSSRVPPQHFGDGTRLSIL.

This chain uses TRBV28 with TRBJ2-7, with 7 bases lining up with TRBD2. The J segment lost 4 bases and the V segment lost 2 bases, leaving 8 bases of the junction unmatched. The CDR3 covers 15 residues. Looked up from germline, CDR1 is MDHEN and CDR2 is SYDVKM. This chain's CDR3 is CASSLMRLAAYEQYF. CDR3 DNA: TGTGCCAGCAGTTTAATGCGGCTAGCGGCGTACGAGCAGTACTTC.

The chain carries TRBV27 and TRBJ2-7; no firm D call. V lost 4 bases to trimming and J lost 4 bases, with 11 bases between them. The CDR3 spans 13 residues. CDR1 is MNHEY and CDR2 is SMNVEV in the germline V gene (reference sequence). The CDR3 DNA follows: TGTGCCAGCAGTTACAATTCTCAGTACGAGCAGTACTTC. As protein: CASSYNSQYEQYF.

The gene calls are TRBV6-4 and TRBJ1-2; 10 nucleotides match TRBD1. CDR3 length: 13 residues. Germline CDR1 MRHNA, CDR2 SNTAGT. The junction had 4 bases not matched to a gene; V was cut back by 6 bases and J by 6 bases. For the CDR3, the DNA is TGTGCCAGCAGCAGGGACAGGGGAGATGGCTACACCTTC. It encodes CASSRDRGDGYTF.

This clone appeared once. The V call is TRBV6-5, the J call TRBJ2-3; no reliable D call. With 8 bases removed from V and 1 base from J, the gap between germline ends came to 13 bases. CDR1 is MNHEY, CDR2 SVGAGI, per germline. This CDR3 spans 14 amino acids. CDR3 nucleotide sequence: TGTGCCAGCGCGTCGAAGTTGGGCACAGATACGCAGTATTTT. It encodes CASASKLGTDTQYF.